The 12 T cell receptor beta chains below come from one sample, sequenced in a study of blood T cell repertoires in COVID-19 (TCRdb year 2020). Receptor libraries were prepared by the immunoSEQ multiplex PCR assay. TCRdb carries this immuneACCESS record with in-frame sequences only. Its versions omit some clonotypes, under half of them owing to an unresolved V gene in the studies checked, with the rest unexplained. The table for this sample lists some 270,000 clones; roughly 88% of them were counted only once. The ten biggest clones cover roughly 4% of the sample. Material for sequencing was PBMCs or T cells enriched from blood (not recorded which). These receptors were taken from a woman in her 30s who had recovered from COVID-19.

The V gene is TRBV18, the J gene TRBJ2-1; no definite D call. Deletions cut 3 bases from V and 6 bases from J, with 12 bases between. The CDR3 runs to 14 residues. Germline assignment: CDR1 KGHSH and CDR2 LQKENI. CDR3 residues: CASSPDQRSNEQFF. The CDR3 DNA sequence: TGTGCCAGCTCACCCGACCAGCGCTCCAATGAGCAGTTCTTC.

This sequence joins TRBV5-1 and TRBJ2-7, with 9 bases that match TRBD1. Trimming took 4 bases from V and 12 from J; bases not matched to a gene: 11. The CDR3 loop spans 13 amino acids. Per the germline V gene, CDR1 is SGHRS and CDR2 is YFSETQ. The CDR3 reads CASSIIQGATWYF. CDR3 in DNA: TGCGCCAGCAGCATTATACAGGGGGCCACTTGGTACTTC.

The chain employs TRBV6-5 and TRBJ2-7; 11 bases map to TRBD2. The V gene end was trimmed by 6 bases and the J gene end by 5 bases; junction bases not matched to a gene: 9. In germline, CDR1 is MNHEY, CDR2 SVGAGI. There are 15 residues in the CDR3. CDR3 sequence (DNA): TGTGCCAGCAGGGGCACTAGCGGGGGTCCCAACGAGCAGTACTTC. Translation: CASRGTSGGPNEQYF.

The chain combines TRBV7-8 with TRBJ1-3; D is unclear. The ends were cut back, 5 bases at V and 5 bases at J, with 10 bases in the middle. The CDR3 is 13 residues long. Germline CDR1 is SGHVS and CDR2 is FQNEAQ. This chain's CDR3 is CASSGRFRNTIYF. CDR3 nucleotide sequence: TGTGCCAGCAGCGGGCGTTTTCGAAACACCATATATTTT.

Here the CDR3 DNA reads TGTGCCAGCAGTTTACCTGACAGGCTTATGAACACTGAAGCTTTCTTT. Amino acid sequence: CASSLPDRLMNTEAFF. The rearrangement uses TRBV28 and TRBJ1-1; D perhaps matches TRBD1 (6 bases). Between the trimmed V and J ends, which lost 2 bases and 0 bases, there was a span of 13 bases. Germline CDR1 is MDHEN and CDR2 is SYDVKM. The CDR3 has 16 amino acids.

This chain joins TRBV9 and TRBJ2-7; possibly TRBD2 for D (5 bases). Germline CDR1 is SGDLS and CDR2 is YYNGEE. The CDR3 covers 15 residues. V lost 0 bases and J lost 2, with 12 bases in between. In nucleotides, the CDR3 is TGTGCCAGCAGCGTAGCCCCCGACGGGGCCTACGAGCAGTACTTC. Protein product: CASSVAPDGAYEQYF.

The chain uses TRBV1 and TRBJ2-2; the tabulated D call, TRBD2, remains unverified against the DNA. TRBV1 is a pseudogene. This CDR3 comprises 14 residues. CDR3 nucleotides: TGCACCAGCACCCCCGGAGGGGGGGCTGGGGAGCTGTTTTTT. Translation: CTSTPGGGAGELFF.

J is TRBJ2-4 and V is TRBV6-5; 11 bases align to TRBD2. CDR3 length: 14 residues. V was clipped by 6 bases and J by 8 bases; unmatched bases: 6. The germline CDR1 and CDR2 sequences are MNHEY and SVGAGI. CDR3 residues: CASRDGTSGDIQYF. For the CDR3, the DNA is TGTGCCAGCAGAGACGGGACTAGCGGAGACATTCAGTACTTC.

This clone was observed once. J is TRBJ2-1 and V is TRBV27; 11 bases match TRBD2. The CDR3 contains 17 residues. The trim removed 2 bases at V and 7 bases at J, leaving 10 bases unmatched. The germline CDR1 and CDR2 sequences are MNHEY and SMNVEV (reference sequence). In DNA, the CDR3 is TGTGCCAGCAGTTTACCCCCGCTAGCGGGGGGATGGAATGAGCAGTTCTTC. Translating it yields CASSLPPLAGGWNEQFF.

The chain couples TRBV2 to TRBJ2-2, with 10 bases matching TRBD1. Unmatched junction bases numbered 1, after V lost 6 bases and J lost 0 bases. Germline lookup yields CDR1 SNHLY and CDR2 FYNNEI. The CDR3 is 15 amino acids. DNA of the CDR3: TGTGCCAGCAGCGGACAGGGGGCGAACACCGGGGAGCTGTTTTTT. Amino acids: CASSGQGANTGELFF. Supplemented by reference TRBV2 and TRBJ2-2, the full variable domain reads EPEVTQTPSHQVTQMGQEVILRCVPISNHLYFYWYRQILGQKVEFLVSFYNNEISEKSEIFDDQFSVERPDGSNFTLKIRSTKLEDSAMYFCASSGQGANTGELFFGEGSRLTVL.

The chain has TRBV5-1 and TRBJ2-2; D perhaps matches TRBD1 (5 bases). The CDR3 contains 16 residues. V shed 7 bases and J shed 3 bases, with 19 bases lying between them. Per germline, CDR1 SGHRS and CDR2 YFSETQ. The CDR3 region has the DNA TGCGCCAGCGGTAACCCGCTTCAGGGTCACACCGGGGAGCTGTTTTTT. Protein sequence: CASGNPLQGHTGELFF.

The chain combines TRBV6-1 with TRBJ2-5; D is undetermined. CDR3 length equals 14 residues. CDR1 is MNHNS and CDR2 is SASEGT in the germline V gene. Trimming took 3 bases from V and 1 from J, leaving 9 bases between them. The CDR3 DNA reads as TGTGCCAGCAGTGAGGGCCCCCTCCAAGAGACCCAGTACTTC. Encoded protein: CASSEGPLQETQYF.